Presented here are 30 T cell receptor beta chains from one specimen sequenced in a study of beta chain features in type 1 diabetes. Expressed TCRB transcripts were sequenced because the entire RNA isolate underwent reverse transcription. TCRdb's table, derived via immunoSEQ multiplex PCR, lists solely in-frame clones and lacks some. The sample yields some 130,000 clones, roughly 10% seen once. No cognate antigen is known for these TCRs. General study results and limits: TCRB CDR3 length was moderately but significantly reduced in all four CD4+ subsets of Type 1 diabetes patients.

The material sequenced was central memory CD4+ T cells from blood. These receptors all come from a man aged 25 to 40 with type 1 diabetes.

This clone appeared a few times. CDR3 bases: TGTGCCAGCAGTGGAGGGGTCGCTGGGGCCAACGTCCTGACTTTC. It translates to CASSGGVAGANVLTF. The chain couples TRBV6-6 to TRBJ2-6; tentatively, D is TRBD2 (6 bases). The CDR3 totals 15 residues. Germline V CDR1 and CDR2: MNHNY, SVGAGI (reference sequence). Between the trimmed V and J ends, which lost 5 bases and 2 bases, there was a span of 10 bases.

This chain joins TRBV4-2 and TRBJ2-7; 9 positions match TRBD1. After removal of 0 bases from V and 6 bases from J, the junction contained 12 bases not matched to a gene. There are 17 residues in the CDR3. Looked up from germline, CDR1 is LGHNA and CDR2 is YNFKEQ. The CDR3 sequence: CASSQEPLSGTGSEQYF. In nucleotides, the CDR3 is TGTGCCAGCAGCCAAGAGCCCCTTTCCGGGACAGGGAGCGAGCAGTACTTC.

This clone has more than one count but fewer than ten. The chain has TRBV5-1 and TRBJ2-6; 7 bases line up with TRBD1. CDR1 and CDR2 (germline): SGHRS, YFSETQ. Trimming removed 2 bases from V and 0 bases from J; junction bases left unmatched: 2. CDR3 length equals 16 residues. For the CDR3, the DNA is TGCGCCAGCAGCTTTCCAGGGGGCTCTGGGGCCAACGTCCTGACTTTC. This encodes CASSFPGGSGANVLTF.

The chain's CDR3 is CASSLATGELKLFF. The CDR3 bases are TGCGCCAGCAGCTTGGCGACAGGAGAATTAAAACTGTTTTTT. The chain is built from TRBV5-1 and TRBJ1-4; D is perhaps TRBD1 (6 bases). The CDR3 loop spans 14 amino acids. Germline V gene data show CDR1 as SGHRS and CDR2 as YFSETQ. Trimming stripped 0 bases from V and 10 bases from J, with 13 bases between.

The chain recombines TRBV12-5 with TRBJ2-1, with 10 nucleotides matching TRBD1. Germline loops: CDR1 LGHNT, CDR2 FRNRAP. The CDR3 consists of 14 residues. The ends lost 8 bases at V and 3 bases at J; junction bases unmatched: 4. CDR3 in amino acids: CASIRDRGYNEQFF. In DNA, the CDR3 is TGTGCTAGTATCCGGGACAGGGGCTACAATGAGCAGTTCTTC.

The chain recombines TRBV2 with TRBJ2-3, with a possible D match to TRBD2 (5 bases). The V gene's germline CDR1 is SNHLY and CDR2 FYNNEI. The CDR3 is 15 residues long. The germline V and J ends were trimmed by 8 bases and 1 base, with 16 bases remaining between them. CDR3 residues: CASGRWIGGTDTQYF. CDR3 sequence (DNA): TGTGCCAGCGGGAGATGGATCGGGGGCACAGATACGCAGTATTTT. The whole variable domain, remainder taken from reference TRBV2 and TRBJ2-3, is EPEVTQTPSHQVTQMGQEVILRCVPISNHLYFYWYRQILGQKVEFLVSFYNNEISEKSEIFDDQFSVERPDGSNFTLKIRSTKLEDSAMYFCASGRWIGGTDTQYFGPGTRLTVL.

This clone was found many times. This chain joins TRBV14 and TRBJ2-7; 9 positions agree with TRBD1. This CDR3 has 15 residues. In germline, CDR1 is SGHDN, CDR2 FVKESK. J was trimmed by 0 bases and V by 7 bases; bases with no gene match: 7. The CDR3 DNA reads TGTGCCAGCACCGCGGGACAGGGAAGCTCCTACGAGCAGTACTTC. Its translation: CASTAGQGSSYEQYF.

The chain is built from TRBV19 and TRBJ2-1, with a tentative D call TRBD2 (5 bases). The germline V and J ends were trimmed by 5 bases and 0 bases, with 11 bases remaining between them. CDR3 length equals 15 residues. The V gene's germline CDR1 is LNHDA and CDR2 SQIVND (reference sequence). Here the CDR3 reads CASSPMTTSYNEQFF. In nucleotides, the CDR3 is TGTGCCAGTAGTCCGATGACTACCTCCTACAATGAGCAGTTCTTC. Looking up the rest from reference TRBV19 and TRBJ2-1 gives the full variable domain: DGGITQSPKYLFRKEGQNVTLSCEQNLNHDAMYWYRQDPGQGLRLIYYSQIVNDFQKGDIAEGYSVSREKKESFPLTVTSAQKNPTAFYLCASSPMTTSYNEQFFGPGTRLTVL.

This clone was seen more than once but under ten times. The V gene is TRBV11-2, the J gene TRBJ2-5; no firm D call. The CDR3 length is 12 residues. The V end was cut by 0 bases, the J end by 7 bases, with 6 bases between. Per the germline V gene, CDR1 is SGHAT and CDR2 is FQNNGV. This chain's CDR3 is CASSLESGTQYF. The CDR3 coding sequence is TGTGCCAGCAGCTTAGAGTCCGGGACCCAGTACTTC.

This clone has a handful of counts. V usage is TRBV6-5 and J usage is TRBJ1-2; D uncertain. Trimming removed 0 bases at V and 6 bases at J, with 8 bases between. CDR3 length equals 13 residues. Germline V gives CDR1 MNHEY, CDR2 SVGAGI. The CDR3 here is CASSYSQSNGYTF. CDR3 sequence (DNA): TGTGCCAGCAGTTACTCACAGAGTAATGGCTACACCTTC.

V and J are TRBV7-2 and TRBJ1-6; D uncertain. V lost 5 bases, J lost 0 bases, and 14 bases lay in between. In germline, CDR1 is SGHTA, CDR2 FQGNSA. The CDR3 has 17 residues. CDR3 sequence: CASSPQPRSSYNSPLHF. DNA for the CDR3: TGTGCCAGCAGCCCTCAACCGAGGAGCTCCTATAATTCACCCCTCCACTTT.

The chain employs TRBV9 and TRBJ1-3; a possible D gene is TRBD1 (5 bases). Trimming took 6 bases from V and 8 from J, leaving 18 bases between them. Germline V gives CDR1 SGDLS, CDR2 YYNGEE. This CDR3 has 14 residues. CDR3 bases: TGTGCCAGCAACCCAACCGGCACGGGGGACACCATATATTTT. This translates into CASNPTGTGDTIYF.

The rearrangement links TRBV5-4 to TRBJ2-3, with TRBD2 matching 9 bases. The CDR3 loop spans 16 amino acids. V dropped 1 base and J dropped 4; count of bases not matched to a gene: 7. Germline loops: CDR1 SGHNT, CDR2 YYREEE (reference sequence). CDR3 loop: CASSLNRGGAADTQYF. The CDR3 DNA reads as TGTGCCAGCAGCTTGAATCGCGGGGGGGCCGCAGATACGCAGTATTTT. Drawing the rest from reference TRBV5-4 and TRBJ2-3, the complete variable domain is ETGVTQSPTHLIKTRGQQVTLRCSSQSGHNTVSWYQQALGQGPQFIFQYYREEENGRGNFPPRFSGLQFPNYSSELNVNALELDDSALYLCASSLNRGGAADTQYFGPGTRLTVL.

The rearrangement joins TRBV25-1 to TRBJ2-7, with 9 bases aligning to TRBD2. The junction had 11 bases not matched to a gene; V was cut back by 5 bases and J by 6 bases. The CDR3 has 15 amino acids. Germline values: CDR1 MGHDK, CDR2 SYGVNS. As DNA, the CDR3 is TGTGCCAGCAGTCTCCCCGGGACTAGCATTGGCGAGCAGTACTTC. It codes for CASSLPGTSIGEQYF.

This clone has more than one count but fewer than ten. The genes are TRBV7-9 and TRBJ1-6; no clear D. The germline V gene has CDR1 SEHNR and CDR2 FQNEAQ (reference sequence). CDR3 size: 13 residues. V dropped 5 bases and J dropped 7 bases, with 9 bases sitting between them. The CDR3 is CASSRDGNSPLHF. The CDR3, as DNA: TGTGCCAGCAGCAGAGACGGGAATTCACCCCTCCACTTT.

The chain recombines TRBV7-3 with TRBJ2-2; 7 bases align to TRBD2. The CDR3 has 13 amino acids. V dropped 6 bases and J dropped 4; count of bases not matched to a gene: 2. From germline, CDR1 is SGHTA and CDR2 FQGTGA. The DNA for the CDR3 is TGTGCCAGCAGACCGGGGGGCACCGGGGAGCTGTTTTTT. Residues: CASRPGGTGELFF. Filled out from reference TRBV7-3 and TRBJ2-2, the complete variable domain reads GAGVSQTPSNKVTEKGKYVELRCDPISGHTALYWYRQSLGQGPEFLIYFQGTGAADDSGLPNDRFFAVRPEGSVSTLKIQRTERGDSAVYLCASRPGGTGELFFGEGSRLTVL.

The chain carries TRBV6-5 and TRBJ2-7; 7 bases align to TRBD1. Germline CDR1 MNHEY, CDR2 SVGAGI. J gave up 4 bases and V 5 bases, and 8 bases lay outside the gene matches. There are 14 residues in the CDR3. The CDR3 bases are TGTGCCAGCAGTCGACAGGGCGAGGCTTACGAGCAGTACTTC. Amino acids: CASSRQGEAYEQYF.

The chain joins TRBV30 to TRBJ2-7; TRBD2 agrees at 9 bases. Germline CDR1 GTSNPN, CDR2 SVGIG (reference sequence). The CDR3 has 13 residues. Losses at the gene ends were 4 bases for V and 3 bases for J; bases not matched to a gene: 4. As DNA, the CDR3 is TGTGCCTGGAATAGCGGGGGCCGCTACGAGCAGTACTTC. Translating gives CAWNSGGRYEQYF.

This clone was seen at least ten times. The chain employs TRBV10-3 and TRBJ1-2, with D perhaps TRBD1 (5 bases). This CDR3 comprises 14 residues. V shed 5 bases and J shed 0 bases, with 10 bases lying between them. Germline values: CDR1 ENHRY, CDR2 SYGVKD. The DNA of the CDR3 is TGTGCCATCAGTCAACAGGATACTAACTATGGCTACACCTTC. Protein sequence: CAISQQDTNYGYTF.

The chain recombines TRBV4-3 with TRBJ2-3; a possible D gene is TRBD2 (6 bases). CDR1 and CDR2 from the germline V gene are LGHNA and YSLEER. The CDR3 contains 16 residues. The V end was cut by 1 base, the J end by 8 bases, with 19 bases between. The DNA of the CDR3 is TGCGCCAGCAGCCAAGCGTCCGGGGGAACTCTCGGTACGCAGTATTTT. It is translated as CASSQASGGTLGTQYF.

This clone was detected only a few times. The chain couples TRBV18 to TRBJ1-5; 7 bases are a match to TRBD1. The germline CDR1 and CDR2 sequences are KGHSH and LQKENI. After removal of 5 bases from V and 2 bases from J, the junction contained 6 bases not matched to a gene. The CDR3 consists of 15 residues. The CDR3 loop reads CASSNDRVGNQPQHF. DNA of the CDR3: TGTGCCAGCTCAAACGACAGGGTAGGCAATCAGCCCCAGCATTTT. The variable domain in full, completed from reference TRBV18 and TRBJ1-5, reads NAGVMQNPRHLVRRRGQEARLRCSPMKGHSHVYWYRQLPEEGLKFMVYLQKENIIDESGMPKERFSAEFPKEGPSILRIQQVVRGDSAAYFCASSNDRVGNQPQHFGDGTRLSIL.

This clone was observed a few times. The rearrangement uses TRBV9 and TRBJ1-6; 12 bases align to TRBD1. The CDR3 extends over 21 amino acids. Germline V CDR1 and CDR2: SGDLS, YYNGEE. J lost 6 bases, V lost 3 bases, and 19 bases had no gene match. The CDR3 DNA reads TGTGCCAGCAGCGCAAGACCCATCGGGGACAGGGGGCTTTATCGTAATTCACCCCTCCACTTT. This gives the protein CASSARPIGDRGLYRNSPLHF.

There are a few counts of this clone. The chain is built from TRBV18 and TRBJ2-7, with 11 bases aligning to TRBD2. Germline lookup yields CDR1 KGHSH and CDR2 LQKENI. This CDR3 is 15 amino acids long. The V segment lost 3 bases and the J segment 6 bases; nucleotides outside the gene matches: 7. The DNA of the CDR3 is TGTGCCAGCTCACCGGATAGCGGGGGGGGCGGCGAGCAGTACTTC. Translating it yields CASSPDSGGGGEQYF.

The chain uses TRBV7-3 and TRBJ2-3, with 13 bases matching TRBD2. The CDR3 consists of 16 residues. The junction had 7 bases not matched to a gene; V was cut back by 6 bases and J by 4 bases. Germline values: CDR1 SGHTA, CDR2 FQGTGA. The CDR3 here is CASSPGLAGSADTQYF. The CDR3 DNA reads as TGTGCCAGCAGTCCGGGACTAGCGGGGTCGGCAGATACGCAGTATTTT.

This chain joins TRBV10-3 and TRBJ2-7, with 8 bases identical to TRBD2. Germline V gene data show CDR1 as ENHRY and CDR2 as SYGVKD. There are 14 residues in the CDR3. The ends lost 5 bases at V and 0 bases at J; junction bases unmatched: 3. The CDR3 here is CAISRTSSSYEQYF. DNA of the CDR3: TGTGCCATCAGTCGGACTAGCAGCTCCTACGAGCAGTACTTC.

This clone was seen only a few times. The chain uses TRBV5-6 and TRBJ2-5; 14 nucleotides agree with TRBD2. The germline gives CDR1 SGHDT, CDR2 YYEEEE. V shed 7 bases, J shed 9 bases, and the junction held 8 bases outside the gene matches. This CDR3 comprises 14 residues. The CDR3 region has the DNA TGTGCCAGCTCGACTAGCGGGGGGGCCATGGCCCAGTACTTC. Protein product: CASSTSGGAMAQYF.

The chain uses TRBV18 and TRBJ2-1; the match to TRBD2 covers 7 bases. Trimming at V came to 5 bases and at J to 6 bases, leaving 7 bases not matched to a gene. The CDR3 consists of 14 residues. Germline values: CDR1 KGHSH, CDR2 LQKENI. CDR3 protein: CASSTGLVSNEQFF. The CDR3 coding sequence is TGTGCCAGCTCAACCGGACTAGTTAGCAATGAGCAGTTCTTC. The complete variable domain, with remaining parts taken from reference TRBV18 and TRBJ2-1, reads NAGVMQNPRHLVRRRGQEARLRCSPMKGHSHVYWYRQLPEEGLKFMVYLQKENIIDESGMPKERFSAEFPKEGPSILRIQQVVRGDSAAYFCASSTGLVSNEQFFGPGTRLTVL.

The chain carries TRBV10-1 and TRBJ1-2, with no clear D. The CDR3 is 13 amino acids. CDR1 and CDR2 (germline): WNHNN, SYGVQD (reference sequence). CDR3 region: CAGGRTAAYGYTF. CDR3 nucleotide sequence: TGCGCAGGTGGTCGGACTGCAGCCTATGGCTACACCTTC.

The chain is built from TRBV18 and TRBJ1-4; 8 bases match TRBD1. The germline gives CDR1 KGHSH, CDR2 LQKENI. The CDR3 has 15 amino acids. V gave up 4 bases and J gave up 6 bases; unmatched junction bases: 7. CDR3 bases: TGTGCCAGCTCACGTGCAACAGGGGGATATGAAAAACTGTTTTTT. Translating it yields CASSRATGGYEKLFF. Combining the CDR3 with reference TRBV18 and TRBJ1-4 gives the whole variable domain NAGVMQNPRHLVRRRGQEARLRCSPMKGHSHVYWYRQLPEEGLKFMVYLQKENIIDESGMPKERFSAEFPKEGPSILRIQQVVRGDSAAYFCASSRATGGYEKLFFGSGTQLSVL.

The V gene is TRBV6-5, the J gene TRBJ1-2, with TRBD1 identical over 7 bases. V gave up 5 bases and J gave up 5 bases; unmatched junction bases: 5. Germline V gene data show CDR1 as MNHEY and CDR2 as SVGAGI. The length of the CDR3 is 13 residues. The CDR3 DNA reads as TGTGCCAGCAGTCCACAGGGGCGGTATGGCTACACCTTC. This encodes CASSPQGRYGYTF.